This T cell receptor beta chain is drawn from a study of immune heterogeneity within non-small cell lung tumors. Study-level information: Among the tumors, a few were squamous cell carcinomas, ten to eleven were non-squamous carcinomas and 1 was not otherwise specified.

Study outcomes and limitations: Local tumor mutational burden correlated moderately but significantly with local T-cell clonality (R 0.3 to 0.4). High-frequency clones unique to single sites coexisted with identical dominant CDR3 beta clonotypes that recurred across tumor sites within a patient.

A note on this clonotype: No antigen is known for it. One base away lies a much larger clone, so this may be a sequencing read error.

Using 32 V and 13 J primers, multiplex PCR amplified TCR beta CDR3. MiXCR, applied by TCRdb to the multiplex PCR reads, yields one record per CDR3 protein. This repertoire shows about 2,000 distinct CDR3 sequences, about a third found once; its top ten account for approximately 28%. Bulk tumor genomic DNA, 600 ng per sample, was used as template. Several biopsies per primary tumor, spaced far apart, were taken during surgery. The cohort was untreated, with newly diagnosed non-small cell lung cancer undergoing curative surgery. All donors had received a new diagnosis of non-small cell lung cancer and were undergoing surgery with curative intent. V was clipped by 2 bases and J by 4 bases, with 13 bases between them. This CDR3 is built from 15 residues. CDR1 MNHEY and CDR2 SMNVEV come from the germline V gene (reference sequence).

The TCR originated in a man aged 70 or older with non-small cell lung cancer. The sequenced material came from lung tumor tissue. The chain carries TRBV27 and TRBJ2-3; no clear D. CDR3 region: CASSLSFVGPDTQYF. CDR3 DNA sequence: TGTGCCAGCAGTTTAAGTTTTGTAGGGCCAGATACGCAGTATTTT.